Shown below are 14 T cell receptor beta chains from a single sample sequenced in a study of T cells expressing NK-cell markers. TCRdb reprocessed the 5' RACE reads and stores each CDR3 protein as one record, lacking DNA. The sample yields more than 120,000 distinct CDR3 sequences, of which the top ten take up roughly 12%. Specimen: blood T cells: a sorted CD56 or NKG2C T cell subset, CD4+ or CD8+ T cells, or bulk PBMC T cells (not recorded which). These receptors all stem from a man younger than 35 in good health.

The chain has TRBV29-1 and TRBJ2-7; TCRdb lists TRBD2, though no DNA is available to test this call. Germline V lookup: CDR1 SQVTM, CDR2 ANQGSEA. The CDR3 is 13 amino acids. The CDR3: CSVSGGSSYEQYF.

The gene calls are TRBV20-1 and TRBJ2-7; as DNA is missing, the TRBD2 call by TCRdb cannot be tested. CDR3 length: 16 residues. Germline CDR1 is DFQATT and CDR2 is SNEGSKA (reference sequence). This CDR3 reads CSARTLLAGVFDEQYF.

The V call is TRBV25-1, the J call TRBJ1-1. CDR1 MGHDK and CDR2 SYGVNS come from the germline V gene. The CDR3 runs to 12 residues. The CDR3 sequence: CASSPQNTEAFF.

The chain combines TRBV18 with TRBJ2-2. This CDR3 is 12 amino acids long. Germline V CDR1 and CDR2: KGHSH, LQKENI. This chain's CDR3 is CASSEETGELFF.

The chain combines TRBV29-1 with TRBJ2-2; as DNA is missing, the TRBD1 call by TCRdb cannot be tested. The CDR3 is 14 amino acids. The germline gives CDR1 SQVTM, CDR2 ANQGSEA. Here the CDR3 reads CSVGEGQGTGELFF.

This chain joins TRBV7-8 and TRBJ2-7; the D call from TCRdb, TRBD2, cannot be confirmed without DNA. The CDR3 extends over 14 amino acids. Germline CDR1 is SGHVS and CDR2 is FQNEAQ. The CDR3 region is CASGNGTSGDEQYF.

J is TRBJ2-1 and V is TRBV4-2; the D gene TCRdb calls, TRBD2, cannot be checked with no DNA. Germline CDR1 LGHNA, CDR2 YNFKEQ. The CDR3 loop spans 17 amino acids. The CDR3 here is CASSQDRREGLYNEQFF.

The chain has TRBV11-2 and TRBJ2-1; checking the TCRdb D call of TRBD1 is not possible without DNA. The CDR3 has 15 amino acids. The germline CDR1 and CDR2 sequences are SGHAT and FQNNGV. Here the CDR3 reads CASSFPDRIYNEQFF.

The J gene is TRBJ2-7, the V gene TRBV28; TCRdb designates TRBD2, a call that cannot be tested without DNA. The CDR3 covers 14 residues. Germline assignment: CDR1 MDHEN and CDR2 SYDVKM. CDR3 sequence reads: CASSSPGLAYEQYF.

The chain recombines TRBV19 with TRBJ2-1; TCRdb indicates TRBD2, and absent DNA this call remains unverified. Germline CDR1 and CDR2: LNHDA and SQIVND (reference sequence). This CDR3 region has 19 residues. The CDR3 reads CASSIVGAIGGGRLDEQFF.

J is TRBJ2-1 and V is TRBV5-6; the D gene TCRdb calls, TRBD1, cannot be checked with no DNA. The CDR3 is 17 residues long. Per germline, CDR1 SGHDT and CDR2 YYEEEE. The CDR3 loop is CASSYRRPFSSYNEQFF.

J is TRBJ2-3 and V is TRBV2. The CDR3 length is 17 residues. Germline V gives CDR1 SNHLY, CDR2 FYNNEI. This CDR3 is CASSEASAGLSADTQYF.

V gene TRBV9 combines with J gene TRBJ2-1; without DNA, the TCRdb call of TRBD2 cannot be checked. Germline V gives CDR1 SGDLS, CDR2 YYNGEE. The CDR3 contains 13 residues. CDR3: CASSPGTSGSYFF.

The genes are TRBV20-1 and TRBJ2-3. This CDR3 region has 15 residues. The V gene's germline CDR1 is DFQATT and CDR2 SNEGSKA (reference sequence). The CDR3 is CSARDRRASTDTQYF.